This T cell receptor (beta chain) was identified during a study of T cells expressing NK-cell markers. The CDR3 is made up of 13 amino acids. Germline CDR1 reads SEHNR; CDR2 reads FQNEAQ (reference sequence). The authors made TCR beta cDNA libraries by 5'RACE template switching. This switching added a universal primer site and UMIs. TCRdb re-called the 5' RACE reads, yielding one record per CDR3 amino acid sequence without DNA. The specimen's table records 500,000 to 700,000 distinct CDR3 sequences. Sequencing was done on a sample of blood T cells: a sorted CD56 or NKG2C T cell subset, CD4+ or CD8+ T cells, or bulk PBMC T cells (not recorded which). The TCR was taken from a man between 18 and 29 years old in good health. V is TRBV7-9 and J is TRBJ2-6; there is no DNA to check the TCRdb D call of TRBD2. The CDR3: CASELVGANVLTF. Full variable domain (missing parts from reference TRBV7-9 and TRBJ2-6): DTGVSQNPRHKITKRGQNVTFRCDPISEHNRLYWYRQTLGQGPEFLTYFQNEAQLEKSRLLSDRFSAERPKGSFSTLEIQRTEQGDSAMYLCASELVGANVLTFGAGSRLTVL.